This entry is about one T cell receptor beta chain. Antigen specificity is unknown. This entry comes from a study of cytomegalovirus exposure and HLA in healthy donors. Across the whole study: In a later analysis, the 90 to 150 validation repertoires were reported to have used the same platform as the approximately 670 first-cohort repertoires. Broader study findings: The majority of TCR sequences were rare, yet some public TCRs appeared in many donors. Confirmation was obtained in vitro that three CMV-associated chains are specific for CMV antigens.

Trimming shortened V by 7 bases and J by 4 bases, and 12 bases separated the two germline ends. This CDR3 is 13 amino acids long. Germline lookup yields CDR1 ENHRY and CDR2 SYGVKD. Some clones are missing from TCRdb's copy, which holds only in-frame ones; the method was immunoSEQ multiplex PCR. Of around 160,000 clones listed, around 89% were seen once; the top ten hold 2.5% to 3%. The sequence derives from a man in his late teens or twenties in good health and CMV-seronegative. The J gene is TRBJ2-3, the V gene TRBV10-3; a weak D match, TRBD2 (6 bases). Material for sequencing was PBMCs. The CDR3 DNA is TGTGCCATCAATCGACTAGTCGCAGATACGCAGTATTTT. Translating it yields CAINRLVADTQYF.